These 12 T cell receptor beta chains share one sample of origin, sequenced in a study of T cells after yellow fever vaccination. TCRdb analysed the 5' RACE reads with MiXCR anew, one entry per CDR3 protein. The sample carries about 580,000 distinct CDR3 sequences, about a sixth recorded once. The material sequenced was PBMCs, taken around 5 days after the first yellow fever vaccination. The origin of the receptors is a man aged 18 to 30 who received the YFV17D yellow fever vaccine.

This chain joins TRBV6-1 and TRBJ2-4, with 7 bases aligning to TRBD1. Trimming removed 5 bases from V and 8 bases from J; junction bases left unmatched: 3. The CDR3 extends over 12 amino acids. Germline V gives CDR1 MNHNS, CDR2 SASEGT. CDR3 nucleotide sequence: TGTGCCAGCAGTAGTCAGGGGGACATTCAGTACTTC. Translation: CASSSQGDIQYF.

J is TRBJ1-2 and V is TRBV20-1; the D is unclear. Trimming removed 6 bases at V and 13 bases at J, with 18 bases between. Germline V gene data show CDR1 as DFQATT and CDR2 as SNEGSKA (reference sequence). CDR3 length: 11 amino acids. CDR3 residues: CSAHLGRLFTF. The CDR3 DNA is TGCAGTGCCCACCTGGGCCGTCTTTTCACCTTC.

This clonotype has more than one count but fewer than ten. The chain employs TRBV6-2 or TRBV6-3 and TRBJ2-2; D ambiguous. Looked up from germline, CDR1 is MNHEY and CDR2 is SVGEGT. V lost 6 bases and J lost 3, with 14 bases in between. This CDR3 is 15 amino acids long. CDR3 loop: CASSLIGDYTGELFF. The CDR3 nucleotides are TGTGCCAGCAGCCTAATTGGGGATTACACCGGGGAGCTGTTTTTT.

This clonotype was counted ten times or more. J is TRBJ1-2 and V is TRBV5-1; the D gene is possibly TRBD1 (5 bases). CDR3 length: 15 amino acids. Germline loops: CDR1 SGHRS, CDR2 YFSETQ. V was trimmed by 4 bases and J by 3 bases, leaving 16 bases between them. The CDR3 DNA follows: TGCGCCAGCAGCCAAACGCCCAGGGACCACTATGGCTACACCTTC. Translated: CASSQTPRDHYGYTF. The variable domain in full, completed from reference TRBV5-1 and TRBJ1-2, reads KAGVTQTPRYLIKTRGQQVTLSCSPISGHRSVSWYQQTPGQGLQFLFEYFSETQRNKGNFPGRFSGRQFSNSRSEMNVSTLELGDSALYLCASSQTPRDHYGYTFGSGTRLTVV.

This clonotype was detected a few times. This sequence joins TRBV6-5 and TRBJ2-7; 8 nucleotides align to TRBD2. The CDR3 is 15 residues long. CDR1 is MNHEY, CDR2 SVGAGI, per germline. J was trimmed by 6 bases and V by 2 bases; bases with no gene match: 9. CDR3 loop: CASSYRGGPVSEQYF. The CDR3 DNA sequence: TGTGCCAGCAGTTACCGGGGGGGGCCGGTGTCCGAGCAGTACTTC.

The V call is TRBV9, the J call TRBJ1-3, with D hard to call. In germline, CDR1 is SGDLS, CDR2 YYNGEE. Trimming removed 2 bases at V and 0 bases at J, with 9 bases between. The CDR3 contains 15 residues. CDR3 sequence (DNA): TGTGCCAGCAGCGTGTGGGAATACTCTGGAAACACCATATATTTT. It encodes CASSVWEYSGNTIYF.

The rearrangement uses TRBV10-3 and TRBJ2-5; 7 bases are shared with TRBD2. V shed 8 bases, J shed 5 bases, and the junction held 11 bases outside the gene matches. The CDR3 loop spans 14 amino acids. Per the germline V gene, CDR1 is ENHRY and CDR2 is SYGVKD. DNA for the CDR3: TGTGCCATCGGAACCCTGAGCGGGGCTGAGACCCAGTACTTC. Translation: CAIGTLSGAETQYF.

This clonotype was picked up a small number of times. The rearrangement links TRBV5-1 to TRBJ1-4; 10 bases agree with TRBD1. The length of the CDR3 is 18 residues. J was trimmed by 4 bases and V by 5 bases; bases with no gene match: 14. Germline V gives CDR1 SGHRS, CDR2 YFSETQ. The CDR3 here is CASRMTGGPVVLNEKLFF. The DNA for the CDR3 is TGCGCCAGCAGGATGACAGGGGGCCCGGTCGTTCTTAATGAAAAACTGTTTTTT. Drawing the rest from reference TRBV5-1 and TRBJ1-4, the complete variable domain is KAGVTQTPRYLIKTRGQQVTLSCSPISGHRSVSWYQQTPGQGLQFLFEYFSETQRNKGNFPGRFSGRQFSNSRSEMNVSTLELGDSALYLCASRMTGGPVVLNEKLFFGSGTQLSVL.

V gene TRBV7-3 combines with J gene TRBJ2-1, with 7 positions matching TRBD2. The trim removed 8 bases at V and 0 bases at J, leaving 1 base unmatched. CDR3 size: 13 residues. CDR1 SGHTA and CDR2 FQGTGA come from the germline V gene. The CDR3 nucleotides read TGTGCCAGCGGGACTACCTCCTACAATGAGCAGTTCTTC. It is translated as CASGTTSYNEQFF.

This chain links TRBV19 with TRBJ2-1; unclear D gene. Trimming shortened V by 7 bases and J by 0 bases, and 7 bases separated the two germline ends. Germline V lookup: CDR1 LNHDA, CDR2 SQIVND (reference sequence). The CDR3 has 13 residues. The CDR3 bases are TGTGCCAGTATCTCCAGCTCCTACAATGAGCAGTTCTTC. Translation: CASISSSYNEQFF.

The gene calls are TRBV6-1 and TRBJ2-3, with D possibly matching TRBD1 (7 bases). V was clipped by 8 bases and J by 7 bases, with 25 bases between them. From germline, CDR1 is MNHNS and CDR2 SASEGT. The CDR3 is 16 amino acids. Written as DNA, the CDR3 is TGTGCCAGCGGAGGGAGAGGGGGCGGCCCTGTTAATACGCAGTATTTT. This codes for CASGGRGGGPVNTQYF.

The chain carries TRBV14 and TRBJ2-1, with D unclear. Trimming pared 0 bases from V and 7 bases from J, leaving 16 bases between. The CDR3 runs to 16 residues. Germline assignment: CDR1 SGHDN and CDR2 FVKESK. CDR3 nucleotides: TGTGCCAGCAGCCAAGATCAAACACCCCTGGGTAATGAGCAGTTCTTC. This sequence encodes CASSQDQTPLGNEQFF.